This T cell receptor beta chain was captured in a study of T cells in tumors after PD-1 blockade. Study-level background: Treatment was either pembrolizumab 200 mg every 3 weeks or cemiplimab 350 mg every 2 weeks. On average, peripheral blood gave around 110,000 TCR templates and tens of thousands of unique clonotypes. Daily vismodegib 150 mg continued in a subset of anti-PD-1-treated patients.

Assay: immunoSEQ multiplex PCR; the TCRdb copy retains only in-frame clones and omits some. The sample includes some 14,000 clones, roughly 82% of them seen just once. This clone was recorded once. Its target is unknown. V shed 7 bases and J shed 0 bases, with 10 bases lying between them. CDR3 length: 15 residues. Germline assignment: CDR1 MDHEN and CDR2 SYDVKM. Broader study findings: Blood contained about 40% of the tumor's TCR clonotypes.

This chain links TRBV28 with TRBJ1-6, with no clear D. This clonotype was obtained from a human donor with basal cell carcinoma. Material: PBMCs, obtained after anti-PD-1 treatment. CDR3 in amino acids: CASTKLSSYNSPLHF. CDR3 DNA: TGTGCCAGCACTAAGCTAAGCTCCTATAATTCACCCCTCCACTTT.